A single sample is the source of the 21 T cell receptor beta chains below, sequenced in a study of blood T cell repertoires in COVID-19. Data came from immunoSEQ multiplex PCR; TCRdb stores just in-frame clones and leaves some out. The repertoire holds 92,000 or so clones, with more than 70% as singletons. Material for sequencing was peripheral blood. These receptors were obtained from a woman of 80 years or more with acute or convalescent COVID-19.

The chain recombines TRBV11-2 with TRBJ1-2; D not certain. This CDR3 is 15 amino acids long. The ends were cut back, 4 bases at V and 4 bases at J, with 16 bases in the middle. Germline values: CDR1 SGHAT, CDR2 FQNNGV. CDR3 in amino acids: CASSSTVDGGYGYTF. Written as DNA, the CDR3 is TGTGCCAGCAGCTCTACCGTTGACGGAGGCTATGGCTACACCTTC.

This chain links TRBV30 with TRBJ1-3, with TRBD1 as a possible D gene (5 bases). The CDR3 length is 15 residues. The germline V gene encodes CDR1 GTSNPN and CDR2 SVGIG (reference sequence). Between the trimmed V and J ends, which lost 2 bases and 3 bases, there was a span of 14 bases. The CDR3 DNA reads TGTGCCTGGAGTTGGGGCCGAGTGAGTGGAAACACCATATATTTT. Encoded protein: CAWSWGRVSGNTIYF. The whole variable domain, remainder taken from reference TRBV30 and TRBJ1-3, is SQTIHQWPATLVQPVGSPLSLECTVEGTSNPNLYWYRQAAGRGLQLLFYSVGIGQISSEVPQNLSASRPQDRQFILSSKKLLLSDSGFYLCAWSWGRVSGNTIYFGEGSWLTVV.

The chain carries TRBV28 and TRBJ1-2; 8 positions match TRBD1. CDR3 size: 17 residues. The germline V gene encodes CDR1 MDHEN and CDR2 SYDVKM. Unmatched junction bases numbered 13, after V lost 6 bases and J lost 1 base. The CDR3 spells CASSSSLTGGVNYGYTF. The CDR3 DNA is TGTGCCAGCAGCTCCTCCCTCACAGGGGGGGTTAACTATGGCTACACCTTC.

The genes are TRBV7-3 and TRBJ2-5; TRBD2 aligns across 11 bases. The J segment lost 4 bases and the V segment lost 5 bases, leaving 6 bases of the junction unmatched. The CDR3 is 15 amino acids. Germline V lookup: CDR1 SGHTA, CDR2 FQGTGA. The CDR3 reads CASSPGLAVRETQYF. The CDR3 DNA sequence: TGTGCCAGCAGCCCGGGACTAGCGGTCCGAGAGACCCAGTACTTC.

The J gene is TRBJ2-2, the V gene TRBV27; D not resolved. The germline gives CDR1 MNHEY, CDR2 SMNVEV (reference sequence). This CDR3 region has 15 residues. V was shortened by 6 bases and J by 1 base, with 12 bases between the two germline ends. For the CDR3, the DNA is TGTGCCAGCAGGAAAACAGCTATGAACACCGGGGAGCTGTTTTTT. Encoded protein: CASRKTAMNTGELFF.

This clone has at least ten counts. This chain links TRBV7-3 with TRBJ2-7, with a possible D match to TRBD2 (6 bases). The CDR3 has 14 amino acids. Germline CDR1 SGHTA, CDR2 FQGTGA. The germline V and J ends were trimmed by 2 bases and 0 bases, with 8 bases remaining between them. The CDR3 DNA follows: TGTGCCAGCAGCTTAGACGGGAGCTCCTACGAGCAGTACTTC. This encodes CASSLDGSSYEQYF.

J is TRBJ2-5 and V is TRBV29-1, with 11 bases fitting TRBD2. The CDR3 runs to 15 residues. V trimming: 5 bases; J trimming: 4 bases; junction bases outside the gene matches: 9. Germline V gene sequence: CDR1 SQVTM, CDR2 ANQGSEA. CDR3 DNA: TGCAGCGTTTACTTAGCGGGGGGGCTCGGAGAGACCCAGTACTTC. Its protein is CSVYLAGGLGETQYF.

This sequence joins TRBV7-9 and TRBJ2-7; 9 bases match TRBD1. Germline CDR1 is SEHNR and CDR2 is FQNEAQ (reference sequence). The length of the CDR3 is 15 residues. Trimming at V came to 4 bases and at J to 6 bases, leaving 10 bases not matched to a gene. CDR3 DNA sequence: TGTGCCAGCAGCTCCTCCGGGACAGGGCCGAGCGAGCAGTACTTC. Its translation is CASSSSGTGPSEQYF.

The chain employs TRBV5-8 and TRBJ1-2, with 8 positions matching TRBD1. V shed 2 bases, J shed 1 base, and the junction held 13 bases outside the gene matches. The CDR3 runs to 18 residues. CDR1 and CDR2 from the germline V gene are SGHTS and YDEGEE. The CDR3 sequence is CASSFRDRSTQYNYGYTF. CDR3 in DNA: TGTGCCAGCAGCTTCCGGGACAGGTCGACACAATATAACTATGGCTACACCTTC.

The chain is built from TRBV6-5 and TRBJ1-4; D ambiguous. The V end lost 6 bases, the J end lost 10 bases, and 21 bases lay between the germline ends. This CDR3 comprises 15 residues. The V gene's germline CDR1 is MNHEY and CDR2 SVGAGI. CDR3: CASSPSPGLEGKLFF. CDR3 nucleotides: TGTGCCAGCAGCCCATCCCCGGGCCTGGAGGGAAAACTGTTTTTT.

This clone was picked up a small number of times. The chain carries TRBV5-1 and TRBJ1-3; D perhaps matches TRBD1 (6 bases). V lost 4 bases and J lost 8, with 16 bases in between. This CDR3 region has 14 residues. CDR1 is SGHRS, CDR2 YFSETQ, per germline. Written as DNA, the CDR3 is TGCGCCAGCAGCATGGACAGTGGGGGCTACACCATATATTTT. This codes for CASSMDSGGYTIYF.

The genes are TRBV10-3 and TRBJ2-7, with 7 bases lining up with TRBD1. Trimming at V came to 7 bases and at J to 5 bases, leaving 8 bases not matched to a gene. Germline lookup yields CDR1 ENHRY and CDR2 SYGVKD. This CDR3 contains 13 residues. CDR3 residues: CAIKGDSAHEQYF. As DNA, the CDR3 is TGTGCCATCAAGGGGGACAGTGCACACGAGCAGTACTTC.

The J gene is TRBJ2-3, the V gene TRBV5-3, with 7 bases lining up with TRBD2. TRBV5-3 is identified as an open reading frame with a role that is uncertain. The CDR3 contains 16 residues. Losses at the gene ends were 6 bases for V and 5 bases for J; bases not matched to a gene: 15. CDR3 sequence (DNA): TGTGCCAGAATAGGGAGTGGCGGGGGAAGGGGAGATACGCAGTATTTT. It is translated as CARIGSGGGRGDTQYF.

The chain uses TRBV5-6 and TRBJ1-2, with D unclear. The germline V gene encodes CDR1 SGHDT and CDR2 YYEEEE. V gave up 0 bases and J gave up 8 bases, with 17 bases separating them. The CDR3 spans 15 residues. As DNA, the CDR3 is TGTGCCAGCAGCTTGGCTTGGCATCCTCTAGGCGGCTACACCTTC. Protein: CASSLAWHPLGGYTF. Full variable domain (outside the CDR3, taken from reference TRBV5-6 and TRBJ1-2): DAGVTQSPTHLIKTRGQQVTLRCSPKSGHDTVSWYQQALGQGPQFIFQYYEEEERQRGNFPDRFSGHQFPNYSSELNVNALLLGDSALYLCASSLAWHPLGGYTFGSGTRLTVV.

This chain links TRBV7-9 with TRBJ2-2; 9 bases match TRBD1. The V segment lost 4 bases and the J segment 4 bases; nucleotides outside the gene matches: 7. Germline V gene data show CDR1 as SEHNR and CDR2 as FQNEAQ (reference sequence). This CDR3 comprises 16 residues. The CDR3 DNA follows: TGTGCCAGCAGCTCCGGGACAGGGATGAGCACCGGGGAGCTGTTTTTT. Amino acid sequence: CASSSGTGMSTGELFF.

The chain recombines TRBV4-2 with TRBJ2-3; D may be TRBD1 (5 bases). Germline lookup yields CDR1 LGHNA and CDR2 YNFKEQ. The CDR3 extends over 16 amino acids. V lost 1 base and J lost 2, with 13 bases in between. CDR3 region: CASSQAARVSTDTQYF. CDR3 nucleotides: TGTGCCAGCAGCCAAGCCGCCAGGGTATCCACAGATACGCAGTATTTT.

This chain links TRBV10-3 with TRBJ2-5; the match to TRBD2 covers 7 bases. Germline V gene sequence: CDR1 ENHRY, CDR2 SYGVKD. The CDR3 spans 13 residues. The J segment lost 4 bases and the V segment lost 6 bases, leaving 5 bases of the junction unmatched. The CDR3, as DNA: TGTGCCATCAGCGCCGGGACTACAGAGACCCAGTACTTC. Protein product: CAISAGTTETQYF.

The V gene is TRBV6-5, the J gene TRBJ1-2, with D possibly TRBD1 on 5 matching bases. Per germline, CDR1 MNHEY and CDR2 SVGAGI. The CDR3 is 13 residues long. V was cut by 6 bases and J by 5 bases, with 13 bases left in between. CDR3 sequence: CASSYLQEYGYTF. The DNA of the CDR3 is TGTGCCAGCAGCTACCTACAGGAATATGGCTACACCTTC.

This clone was observed once. The chain combines TRBV6-5 with TRBJ1-2, with D possibly TRBD1 on 5 matching bases. Between the trimmed V and J ends, which lost 6 bases and 2 bases, there was a span of 10 bases. The CDR3 contains 13 residues. Germline loops: CDR1 MNHEY, CDR2 SVGAGI. DNA of the CDR3: TGTGCCAGCAGGCGGGACGGAAACTATGGCTACACCTTC. It specifies CASRRDGNYGYTF.

The chain joins TRBV5-1 to TRBJ2-5; D remains ambiguous. V was cut by 1 base and J by 2 bases, with 9 bases left in between. CDR3 size: 14 residues. Germline V gene sequence: CDR1 SGHRS, CDR2 YFSETQ. As DNA, the CDR3 is TGCGCCAGCAGCTTGTTGTCCAATCAAGAGACCCAGTACTTC. This gives the protein CASSLLSNQETQYF.

This clone was seen a handful of times. This chain connects TRBV4-1 to TRBJ2-2; 7 bases agree with TRBD1. Germline V lookup: CDR1 MGHRA, CDR2 YSYEKL. The junction had 7 bases not matched to a gene; V was cut back by 2 bases and J by 7 bases. The CDR3 extends over 15 amino acids. CDR3 bases: TGCGCCAGCAGCCAAACAGGGGCGACGGACGGGGAGCTGTTTTTT. Residues: CASSQTGATDGELFF.